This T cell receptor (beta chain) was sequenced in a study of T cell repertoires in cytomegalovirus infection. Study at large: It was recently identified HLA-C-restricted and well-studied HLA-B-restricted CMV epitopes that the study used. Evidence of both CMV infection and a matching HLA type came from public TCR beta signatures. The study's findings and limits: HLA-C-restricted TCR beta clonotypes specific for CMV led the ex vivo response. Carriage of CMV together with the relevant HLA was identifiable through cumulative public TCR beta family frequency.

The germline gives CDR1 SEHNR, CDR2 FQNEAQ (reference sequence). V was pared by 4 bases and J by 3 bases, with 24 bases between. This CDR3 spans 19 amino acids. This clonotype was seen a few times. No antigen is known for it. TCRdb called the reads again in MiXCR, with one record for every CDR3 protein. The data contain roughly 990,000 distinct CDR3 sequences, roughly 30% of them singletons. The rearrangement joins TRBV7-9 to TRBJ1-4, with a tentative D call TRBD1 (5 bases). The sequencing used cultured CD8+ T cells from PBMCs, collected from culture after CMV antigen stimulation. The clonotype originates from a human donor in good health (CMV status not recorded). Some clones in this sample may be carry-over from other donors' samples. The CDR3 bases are TGTGCCAGCAGCTCTCATCCGCCAGGGTCAGGTTGGGCTAATGAAAAACTGTTTTTT. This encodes CASSSHPPGSGWANEKLFF.